Listed below are T cell receptor beta chains from one sample, sequenced in a study of monozygotic twins with inflammatory bowel disease. TCRdb processed the 5' RACE reads again and assigns one entry to each CDR3 protein, with no DNA. The listing contains 400,000 to 500,000 distinct CDR3 sequences. Material: blood. These receptors all come from a human donor with ulcerative colitis or Crohn's disease, or a healthy co-twin of an affected twin (not recorded which). Both conserved end residues are part of each CDR3.

J gene,V gene,CDR3 protein
TRBJ2-5,TRBV5-1,CATTSGGETQYF
TRBJ1-2,TRBV5-1,CASSLSTSDYGYTF
TRBJ1-5,TRBV20-1,CALRGVGVSNQPQHF
TRBJ2-2,TRBV4-1,CASSLAPTGLSTGELFF
TRBJ2-7,TRBV20-1,CSARDMGKHYEQYF
TRBJ2-1,TRBV14,CASSRTSGRGSYSPLGEQFF
TRBJ1-5,TRBV5-6,CASSLRSGNQPQHF
TRBJ2-7,TRBV4-1,CASSQGGPAYEQYF
TRBJ2-5,TRBV2,CASILQTDQYF
TRBJ1-2,TRBV2,CASSESQFYGYTF
TRBJ2-3,TRBV5-1,CASSRTSGSDTQYF
TRBJ2-3,TRBV7-3,CASSLGGVTGDTQYF
TRBJ2-3,TRBV20-1,CSASLPTDTQYF
TRBJ2-1,TRBV6-2/TRBV6-3,CASSYIGSGNREQFF
TRBJ2-7,TRBV5-1,CASSGGLRAIDEQYF
TRBJ2-5,TRBV9,CASSVGRAGQETQYF
TRBJ1-2,TRBV7-2,CASSPGTVDGYTF
TRBJ2-6,TRBV7-9,CASSAKDTPANVLTF
TRBJ2-1,TRBV3-1,CASSGLAGGLNEQFF
TRBJ2-2,TRBV3-1,CASSHPGRMTPQTGELFF
TRBJ2-3,TRBV11-1,CASRGGGALNF
TRBJ2-5,TRBV11-1,CASSRGLAGGDLQETQYF
TRBJ1-5,TRBV6-2/TRBV6-3,CASSSSWLGTRDRGAVSNQPQHF
TRBJ2-2,TRBV7-9,CARMGTGDTGELFF
TRBJ1-1,TRBV30,CAWSKGGRHEAFF
TRBJ2-5,TRBV7-9,CASSSDHQETQYF
TRBJ2-3,TRBV20-1,CSARVRATGDTQYF
TRBJ2-3,TRBV15,CATSPPSTDTQYF
TRBJ2-1,TRBV6-1,CASYGLAPLPGNNEQFF
TRBJ2-2,TRBV27,CASSLGHRGANTGELFF
TRBJ2-1,TRBV24-1,CATSDFSGSEQFF
TRBJ2-7,TRBV29-1,CSVRKTYEQYF
TRBJ2-1,TRBV28,CASSFQGIVQFF
TRBJ2-5,TRBV4-1,CASSPSPGAGWVETQYF
TRBJ1-5,TRBV20-1,CSARVQGGNQPQHF
TRBJ1-1,TRBV7-9,CASISQGANTEAFF
TRBJ2-7,TRBV27,CASSSTQGPQYF
TRBJ2-2,TRBV9,CASSVPRGLNTGELFF
TRBJ2-7,TRBV6-1,CASISEMGGYEQYF
TRBJ1-4,TRBV27,CASRPSQSPKKLFF
TRBJ1-2,TRBV2,CASRAHGYGYTF